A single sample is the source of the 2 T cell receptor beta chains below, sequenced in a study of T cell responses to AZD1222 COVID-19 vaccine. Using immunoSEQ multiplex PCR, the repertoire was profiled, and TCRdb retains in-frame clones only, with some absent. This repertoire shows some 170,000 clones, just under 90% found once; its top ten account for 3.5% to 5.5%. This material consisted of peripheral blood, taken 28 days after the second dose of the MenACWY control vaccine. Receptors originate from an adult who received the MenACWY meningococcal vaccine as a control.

The chain's CDR3 is CASSFTGTGEQPQHF. The DNA for the CDR3 is TGTGCCAGCAGCTTTACCGGGACAGGGGAACAGCCCCAGCATTTT. The genes are TRBV7-2 and TRBJ1-5, with 10 bases identical to TRBD1. Germline V gene lookup returns CDR1 SGHTA and CDR2 FQGNSA. V was clipped by 3 bases and J by 7 bases; unmatched bases: 6. The length of the CDR3 is 15 residues.

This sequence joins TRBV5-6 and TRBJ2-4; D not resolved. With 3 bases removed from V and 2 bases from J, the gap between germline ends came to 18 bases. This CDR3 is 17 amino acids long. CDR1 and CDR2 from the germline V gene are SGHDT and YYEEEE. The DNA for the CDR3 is TGTGCCAGCAGCTGGTTGTCGCGGCGTAGTACCAAAAACATTCAGTACTTC. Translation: CASSWLSRRSTKNIQYF.